Below, 27 T cell receptor beta chains from the same sample are listed, as sequenced in a study of shared clonotypes between healthy human individuals. As defined, naive CD8 cells were CD45RO-negative and positively selected for CCR7, with terminally differentiated effector memory CD45RA+ cells excluded. Here immunoSEQ multiplex PCR was the method, and the copy in TCRdb shows in-frame clones only, minus some. Here the sample spans around 2,000,000 clones, less than 95% being singletons. Sequenced input: naive CD8+ T cells sorted from blood. These receptors were taken from a man younger than 35 in good health.

The rearrangement joins TRBV30 to TRBJ1-2, with D maybe TRBD1 (5 bases). Germline-derived CDR1 and CDR2 are GTSNPN and SVGIG (reference sequence). V dropped 0 bases and J dropped 9 bases, with 14 bases sitting between them. The CDR3 consists of 13 residues. CDR3 amino acids: CAWSVLGPDSYTF. The CDR3 DNA reads TGTGCCTGGAGTGTACTGGGGCCTGATAGCTACACCTTC.

The chain employs TRBV30 and TRBJ2-5, with D unresolved. Germline V gives CDR1 GTSNPN, CDR2 SVGIG (reference sequence). V lost 4 bases to trimming and J lost 4 bases, with 10 bases between them. There are 12 residues in the CDR3. CDR3 region: CAWNSVGETQYF. In DNA, the CDR3 is TGTGCCTGGAATTCTGTTGGAGAGACCCAGTACTTC.

The rearrangement uses TRBV6-6 and TRBJ2-1; 8 bases are a match to TRBD2. This CDR3 is built from 15 residues. V trimming: 5 bases; J trimming: 9 bases; junction bases outside the gene matches: 12. CDR1 MNHNY and CDR2 SVGAGI come from the germline V gene (reference sequence). The CDR3, as DNA: TGTGCCAGCAGTCCGAGACTGGGACTAGTTGGTGAGCAGTTCTTC. Protein sequence: CASSPRLGLVGEQFF.

J is TRBJ1-5 and V is TRBV2, with 9 bases aligning to TRBD1. The CDR3 totals 19 residues. V was clipped by 0 bases and J by 0 bases; unmatched bases: 9. The germline gives CDR1 SNHLY, CDR2 FYNNEI. The CDR3 protein is CASSEAGGTGIYSNQPQHF. DNA of the CDR3: TGTGCCAGCAGTGAAGCCGGGGGGACAGGGATTTATAGCAATCAGCCCCAGCATTTT.

The gene calls are TRBV6-5 and TRBJ1-1, with D possibly TRBD1 on 6 matching bases. CDR3 length equals 13 residues. Germline CDR1 reads MNHEY; CDR2 reads SVGAGI. V was shortened by 0 bases and J by 12 bases, with 14 bases between the two germline ends. CDR3 sequence (DNA): TGTGCCAGCAGTTACTCCTTGGGGGCTCTGACTTTCTTT. Translation: CASSYSLGALTFF.

V and J are TRBV10-2 and TRBJ1-4; D is uncertain. Looked up from germline, CDR1 is WSHSY and CDR2 is SAAADI. CDR3 size: 14 residues. Trimming stripped 3 bases from V and 3 bases from J, with 8 bases between. The CDR3 sequence: CASSDPGPNEKLFF. In nucleotides, the CDR3 is TGCGCCAGCAGTGACCCGGGCCCTAATGAAAAACTGTTTTTT.

The J gene is TRBJ2-1, the V gene TRBV27, with no clear D. The CDR3 extends over 11 amino acids. The germline V gene encodes CDR1 MNHEY and CDR2 SMNVEV (reference sequence). V lost 8 bases and J 7 bases, leaving 9 bases between the germline ends. This chain's CDR3 is CASGNSNEQFF. As DNA, the CDR3 is TGTGCCAGCGGTAACTCAAATGAGCAGTTCTTC.

This clone was observed once. This chain uses TRBV7-8 with TRBJ2-3; D call uncertain. This CDR3 has 12 amino acids. CDR1 is SGHVS and CDR2 is FQNEAQ in the germline V gene. V was trimmed by 4 bases and J by 3 bases, leaving 5 bases between them. This CDR3 reads CASSSQTDTQYF. In DNA, the CDR3 is TGTGCCAGCAGCTCACAAACAGATACGCAGTATTTT.

This rearrangement joins TRBV5-4 to TRBJ2-7; no reliable D call. V shed 5 bases and J shed 2 bases, with 14 bases lying between them. Germline assignment: CDR1 SGHNT and CDR2 YYREEE (reference sequence). This CDR3 region has 14 residues. CDR3: CASSPGPDTYEQYF. The CDR3, as DNA: TGTGCCAGCAGTCCCGGGCCCGATACCTACGAGCAGTACTTC.

Here the CDR3 DNA reads TGTGCCAGCAGTTCCGACAGGGTCGATGGCTACACCTTC. Protein: CASSSDRVDGYTF. The chain couples TRBV11-2 to TRBJ1-2, with 7 nucleotides matching TRBD1. The trim removed 6 bases at V and 6 bases at J, leaving 7 bases unmatched. Germline CDR1 reads SGHAT; CDR2 reads FQNNGV. The CDR3 is 13 amino acids. Variable domain in full (rest from reference TRBV11-2 and TRBJ1-2): EAGVAQSPRYKIIEKRQSVAFWCNPISGHATLYWYQQILGQGPKLLIQFQNNGVVDDSQLPKDRFSAERLKGVDSTLKIQPAKLEDSAVYLCASSSDRVDGYTFGSGTRLTVV.

This clone was seen only once. The chain joins TRBV10-3 to TRBJ2-7, with no clear D. Trimming took off 3 bases at V and 3 bases at J, with 9 bases between the two ends. Germline CDR1 and CDR2: ENHRY and SYGVKD. The CDR3 consists of 13 residues. The DNA of the CDR3 is TGTGCCATCAGTGAACTTCAGGACTACGAGCAGTACTTC. Protein: CAISELQDYEQYF.

The chain combines TRBV29-1 with TRBJ2-3, with 11 bases aligning to TRBD2. Unmatched junction bases numbered 7, after V lost 6 bases and J lost 2 bases. This CDR3 contains 15 residues. CDR1 and CDR2 (germline): SQVTM, ANQGSEA. CDR3 coding DNA: TGCAGCGTGGATGGGACTAGCGGCTACACAGATACGCAGTATTTT. Protein product: CSVDGTSGYTDTQYF.

In its sample, this clone was seen once. The J gene is TRBJ2-7, the V gene TRBV19, with D possibly called TRBD1 or TRBD2 (5 bases each). Germline CDR1 is LNHDA and CDR2 is SQIVND (reference sequence). The V gene lost 9 bases and the J gene lost 3 bases, with 12 bases spanning the gap. The length of the CDR3 is 12 residues. DNA of the CDR3: TGTGCCAGCGGGACCCACCGCTACGAGCAGTACTTC. Protein sequence: CASGTHRYEQYF.

V gene TRBV30 combines with J gene TRBJ1-4; D gene uncertain. This CDR3 spans 13 amino acids. V was clipped by 1 base and J by 7 bases, with 10 bases between them. Per the germline V gene, CDR1 is GTSNPN and CDR2 is SVGIG (reference sequence). CDR3 amino acids: CAWSAGNSEKLFF. CDR3 DNA: TGTGCCTGGAGTGCAGGAAACAGTGAAAAACTGTTTTTT.

This CDR3 reads CASSQAGFSGNTIYF. As DNA, the CDR3 is TGCGCCAGCAGCCAAGCTGGGTTCTCTGGAAACACCATATATTTT. J is TRBJ1-3 and V is TRBV4-1; D not resolved. The CDR3 extends over 15 amino acids. V was cut by 1 base and J by 0 bases, with 7 bases left in between. Germline V gene data show CDR1 as MGHRA and CDR2 as YSYEKL.

The rearrangement joins TRBV25-1 to TRBJ2-7; the D is unclear. CDR1 MGHDK and CDR2 SYGVNS come from the germline V gene. V was shortened by 1 base and J by 1 base, with 8 bases between the two germline ends. The CDR3 consists of 14 residues. The DNA of the CDR3 is TGTGCCAGCAGTGAATTCGGTGAATCCTACGAGCAGTACTTC. It translates to CASSEFGESYEQYF.

CDR3: CASSYMGGVYEQYF. Here the CDR3 DNA reads TGTGCCAGCAGTTACATGGGCGGGGTTTACGAGCAGTACTTC. The rearrangement links TRBV6-5 to TRBJ2-7, with D possibly TRBD2 on 6 matching bases. Deletions cut 2 bases from V and 4 bases from J, with 12 bases between. The CDR3 loop spans 14 amino acids. Per germline, CDR1 MNHEY and CDR2 SVGAGI.

The chain links TRBV4-3 to TRBJ1-3; 7 nucleotides agree with TRBD1. The CDR3 consists of 17 residues. V dropped 0 bases and J dropped 1; count of bases not matched to a gene: 6. CDR1 is LGHNA and CDR2 is YSLEER in the germline V gene. The CDR3 DNA sequence: TGCGCCAGCAGCCAAGAAGGACAGGAAGATTCTGGAAACACCATATATTTT. Protein product: CASSQEGQEDSGNTIYF.

The J gene is TRBJ2-2, the V gene TRBV21-1; the table assigns TRBD2, which was not confirmed against the DNA. TRBV21-1 is termed a pseudogene. CDR3 length: 16 residues. The CDR3 loop reads CASTSGTGRRTGELFF. The DNA of the CDR3 is TGTGCCAGCACCAGCGGGACGGGCCGCAGGACCGGGGAGCTGTTTTTT.

The V gene is TRBV5-5, the J gene TRBJ2-7; a possible D gene is TRBD1 (6 bases). Per the germline V gene, CDR1 is SGHKS and CDR2 is YYEKEE (reference sequence). V lost 6 bases to trimming and J lost 3 bases, with 10 bases between them. The CDR3 is 12 amino acids. This CDR3 is CASTEDSYEQYF. The CDR3 DNA reads as TGTGCCAGCACCGAGGACAGCTACGAGCAGTACTTC.

The V call is TRBV2, the J call TRBJ1-1; TRBD1 agrees at 9 bases. Per the germline V gene, CDR1 is SNHLY and CDR2 is FYNNEI. Germline trimming cut 5 bases from V and 8 bases from J; bases unmatched to any gene: 6. The CDR3 covers 13 residues. CDR3 protein: CASSLTQGAEAFF. The CDR3 DNA reads TGTGCCAGCAGTTTAACACAGGGGGCCGAAGCTTTCTTT. The variable domain in full, completed from reference TRBV2 and TRBJ1-1, reads EPEVTQTPSHQVTQMGQEVILRCVPISNHLYFYWYRQILGQKVEFLVSFYNNEISEKSEIFDDQFSVERPDGSNFTLKIRSTKLEDSAMYFCASSLTQGAEAFFGQGTRLTVV.

The gene calls are TRBV7-9 and TRBJ2-5, with 7 positions matching TRBD2. The CDR3 length is 16 residues. Per the germline V gene, CDR1 is SEHNR and CDR2 is FQNEAQ (reference sequence). The V segment lost 4 bases and the J segment 3 bases; nucleotides outside the gene matches: 11. The CDR3 here is CASSSGLQDGKETQYF. The CDR3 DNA reads as TGTGCCAGCAGCTCGGGACTACAGGACGGGAAAGAGACCCAGTACTTC.

With regard to this clone: This specimen includes other DNA sequences encoding the same CDR3. The V and J genes are TRBV7-9 and TRBJ2-7; D might be TRBD1 (6 bases). V lost 6 bases and J 3 bases, leaving 12 bases between the germline ends. The CDR3 totals 13 residues. Germline CDR1 SEHNR, CDR2 FQNEAQ (reference sequence). The CDR3 spells CASSHGQSYEQYF. For the CDR3, the DNA is TGTGCCAGCAGTCACGGACAGAGCTACGAGCAGTACTTC. Full variable domain (outside the CDR3, taken from reference TRBV7-9 and TRBJ2-7): DTGVSQNPRHKITKRGQNVTFRCDPISEHNRLYWYRQTLGQGPEFLTYFQNEAQLEKSRLLSDRFSAERPKGSFSTLEIQRTEQGDSAMYLCASSHGQSYEQYFGPGTRLTVT.

The chain carries TRBV9 and TRBJ2-5, with 7 bases identical to TRBD2. Germline V gives CDR1 SGDLS, CDR2 YYNGEE. The CDR3 covers 18 residues. V was pared by 3 bases and J by 1 base, with 15 bases of the junction left unmatched. Here the CDR3 reads CASSEPVGGGISQETQYF. CDR3 DNA sequence: TGTGCCAGCAGCGAGCCGGTGGGCGGGGGTATATCCCAAGAGACCCAGTACTTC.

The chain employs TRBV4-2 and TRBJ1-6; D unresolved. The ends were cut back, 3 bases at V and 6 bases at J, with 15 bases in the middle. The CDR3 loop spans 16 amino acids. Germline V lookup: CDR1 LGHNA, CDR2 YNFKEQ. The CDR3 reads CASSQGRWQVNSPLHF. In nucleotides, the CDR3 is TGTGCCAGCAGCCAGGGCCGGTGGCAGGTTAATTCACCCCTCCACTTT.

Only a few counts were recorded for this clone. This sequence joins TRBV7-9 and TRBJ1-4; D perhaps matches TRBD1 (5 bases). Germline CDR1 and CDR2: SEHNR and FQNEAQ (reference sequence). This CDR3 has 13 residues. V lost 3 bases, J lost 5 bases, and 7 bases lay in between. The CDR3 nucleotides are TGTGCCAGCAGCTTTGGGGGGAATGAAAAACTGTTTTTT. This encodes CASSFGGNEKLFF.

This clone showed up just once. The V gene is TRBV9, the J gene TRBJ1-5, with 9 bases fitting TRBD1. The germline gives CDR1 SGDLS, CDR2 YYNGEE. J lost 5 bases, V lost 0 bases, and 3 bases had no gene match. The CDR3 extends over 15 amino acids. CDR3 amino acids: CASSVEGTGYQPQHF. In DNA form, the CDR3 reads TGTGCCAGCAGCGTAGAAGGGACAGGGTATCAGCCCCAGCATTTT.